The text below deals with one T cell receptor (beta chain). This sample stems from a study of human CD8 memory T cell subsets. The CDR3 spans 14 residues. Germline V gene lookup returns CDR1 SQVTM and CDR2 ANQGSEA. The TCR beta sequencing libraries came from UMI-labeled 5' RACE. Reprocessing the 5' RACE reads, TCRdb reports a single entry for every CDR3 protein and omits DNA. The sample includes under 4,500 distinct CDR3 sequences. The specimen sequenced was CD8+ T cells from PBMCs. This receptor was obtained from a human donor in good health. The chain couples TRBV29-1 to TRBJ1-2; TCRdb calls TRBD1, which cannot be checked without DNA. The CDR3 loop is CSVSGATTNYGYTF.